Below, one T cell receptor (beta chain) is given with its context. Assay: immunoSEQ multiplex PCR; the TCRdb copy retains only in-frame clones and omits some. Of 25,000 to 35,000 clones in the sample, approximately 87% were seen once. These data belong to a study of control samples from healthy donors and cancer patients. Sequenced: PBMCs. The receptor was isolated from a woman aged 40-49 years with lung cancer.

CDR3 nucleotides: TGTGCCAGCAGCTCTGGACTGACTAATCAGCCCCAGCATTTT. Protein product: CASSSGLTNQPQHF. V is TRBV13 and J is TRBJ1-5; D ambiguous. CDR3 size: 14 residues. Looked up from germline, CDR1 is PRHDT and CDR2 is FYEKMQ (reference sequence). The V end lost 4 bases, the J end lost 4 bases, and 11 bases lay between the germline ends. Supplemented by reference TRBV13 and TRBJ1-5, the full variable domain reads AAGVIQSPRHLIKEKRETATLKCYPIPRHDTVYWYQQGPGQDPQFLISFYEKMQSDKGSIPDRFSAQQFSDYHSELNMSSLELGDSALYFCASSSGLTNQPQHFGDGTRLSIL.